This record looks at one TCR beta chain sequence and its context. The antigen is unknown. Researchers secured at least one pre-ART and at least two post-ART PBMC samples from each donor. This specimen comes from a study of long-term antiretroviral therapy in people with HIV. Overall study findings and caveats: Nothing was known about ART adherence, viral resistance or changes in therapy.

Runs used v3.0 of the immunoSEQ assay and were done at survey level. TCRdb keeps only in-frame clones here, not all; method: immunoSEQ multiplex PCR. The sample lists about 22,000 clones, 85% to 90% occurring once. There are 17 residues in the CDR3. Germline values: CDR1 SQVTM, CDR2 ANQGSEA. Losses at the gene ends were 4 bases for V and 1 base for J; bases not matched to a gene: 13. The TCR comes from a woman aged 25 to 39 with HIV. The sample here was unsorted PBMCs, taken 1.8 years before starting antiretroviral therapy. V and J are TRBV29-1 and TRBJ2-3; TRBD2 agrees at 8 bases. The CDR3 sequence is CSVGSIAGNGGTDTQYF. As DNA, the CDR3 is TGCAGCGTTGGGTCTATAGCGGGGAATGGAGGCACAGATACGCAGTATTTT.